This T cell receptor beta chain appears in the sequencing data of a study of metastatic and nonmetastatic thyroid tumors. Study summary: Repertoire comparison spanned blood and tumor or nodule tissue of malignant and benign thyroid patients.

As handled by the study authors: Clinicopathological groups supplied CDR3 differences that were used to build a distant-metastasis classifier for papillary thyroid cancer. TCRdb reanalyzed the PCR reads with MiXCR. TCRdb, not the authors, supplied the V and J calls. The table lists approximately 74,000 clones, 13% to 15% of them singletons, with about 6.5% in the top ten. This clone was counted ten times or more. Its antigen is not known. Study-level points and caveats: Across blood and tumor, TCR beta diversity in malignant thyroid tumors was reportedly significantly higher than in benign nodules.

Patients had received no treatment of any kind before thyroid surgery. Germline V CDR1 and CDR2: MDHEN, SYDVKM. This CDR3 comprises 13 residues. V was clipped by 2 bases and J by 5 bases, with 7 bases between them. This clonotype originated in a male donor with papillary thyroid cancer or a benign thyroid nodule (not recorded which). Some clones in this sample may be carry-over from other donors' samples. Sequencing input: blood. This rearrangement joins TRBV28 to TRBJ1-5, with D uncertain. CDR3 protein: CASSLISDQPQHF. In DNA form, the CDR3 reads TGTGCCAGCAGTTTAATCTCCGATCAGCCCCAGCATTTT. Full variable domain (rest looked up from reference TRBV28 and TRBJ1-5): DVKVTQSSRYLVKRTGEKVFLECVQDMDHENMFWYRQDPGLGLRLIYFSYDVKMKEKGDIPEGYSVSREKKERFSLILESASTNQTSMYLCASSLISDQPQHFGDGTRLSIL.